The next 13 T cell receptor beta chains were all read from a single sample in a study of regulatory T cells in long-lasting Graves disease. Time point meaning: newly diagnosed GD, antithyroid drugs for less than 3 months. Generation of the TCR library employed RNA extracted from PBMCs. For TCR beta, libraries came from iRepertoire HTBI primers and Arm-PCR of CDR3 regions. TCRdb recomputed calls from the multiplex PCR reads with MiXCR, one row per CDR3 protein. The sample has a few hundred thousand distinct CDR3 sequences; around 18% are singletons. Separately, the same data were catalogued under a study of T cells in Graves' hyperthyroidism and ophthalmopathy.

The sequencing here drew on peripheral blood mononuclear cells (PBMCs), taken at new diagnosis, from a patient treated with antithyroid drugs. The receptors were sampled from a woman between 25 and 40 years old with Graves disease.

DNA for the CDR3: TGTGCCAGCAGCTTTGGCGGGGGAAGCACAGATACGCAGTATTTT. It codes for CASSFGGGSTDTQYF. The V call is TRBV5-4, the J call TRBJ2-3; TRBD2 agrees at 7 bases. The CDR3 consists of 15 residues. Per germline, CDR1 SGHNT and CDR2 YYREEE (reference sequence). The J segment lost 0 bases and the V segment lost 2 bases, leaving 3 bases of the junction unmatched.

A remark on this clonotype: A much more abundant neighbour one base away suggests this may be a read error. As the CDR3 is not closed by the conserved phenylalanine or tryptophan, this likely results from a read error. The chain employs TRBV20-1 and TRBJ1-1; D gene ambiguous. The CDR3 covers 13 residues. CDR1 is DFQATT and CDR2 is SNEGSKA in the germline V gene (reference sequence). V dropped 7 bases and J dropped 0 bases, with 12 bases sitting between them. The CDR3 coding sequence is TGCAGTGGAATCGAGGTAATGAACACTGAAGCTTTCCTT. It is translated as CSGIEVMNTEAFL.

This clonotype occurred many times. The genes are TRBV5-6 and TRBJ2-5; D is unresolved. Trimming stripped 1 base from V and 1 base from J, with 8 bases between. The length of the CDR3 is 14 residues. The germline CDR1 and CDR2 sequences are SGHDT and YYEEEE. CDR3 protein: CASSLLQAQETQYF. Here the CDR3 DNA reads TGTGCCAGCAGCTTGTTGCAGGCCCAAGAGACCCAGTACTTC.

The chain couples TRBV28 to TRBJ2-7; 7 positions agree with TRBD1. V shed 5 bases, J shed 1 base, and the junction held 8 bases outside the gene matches. CDR1 and CDR2 (germline): MDHEN, SYDVKM. This CDR3 has 15 residues. CDR3: CASSDDRAASYEQYF. The CDR3 bases are TGTGCCAGCAGTGATGACAGGGCCGCATCCTACGAGCAGTACTTC.

Many counts were recorded for this clonotype. The rearrangement joins TRBV20-1 to TRBJ2-3, with D hard to call. Trimming shortened V by 1 base and J by 1 base, and 9 bases separated the two germline ends. The CDR3 loop spans 14 amino acids. Germline V CDR1 and CDR2: DFQATT, SNEGSKA (reference sequence). DNA of the CDR3: TGCAGTGCTAGAGTAGCCCAACGCACAGATACGCAGTATTTT. Protein: CSARVAQRTDTQYF.

A remark on this clonotype: A much larger clonotype is one base distant, so this may be a read error. The rearrangement links TRBV6-5 to TRBJ2-1, with D unresolved. The V end lost 4 bases, the J end lost 7 bases, and 20 bases lay between the germline ends. Germline V gene data show CDR1 as MNHEY and CDR2 as SVGAGI. The CDR3 has 16 amino acids. The CDR3 region is CASSCSWQVRWNEQFF. CDR3 nucleotides: TGTGCCAGCAGTTGCTCGTGGCAGGTGAGGTGGAATGAGCAGTTCTTC.

This clonotype was recorded at least ten times. The rearrangement links TRBV10-3 to TRBJ2-7; a weak D match, TRBD1 (6 bases). The CDR3 covers 15 residues. The V gene's germline CDR1 is ENHRY and CDR2 SYGVKD. The germline V and J ends were trimmed by 3 bases and 0 bases, with 12 bases remaining between them. The CDR3 region has the DNA TGTGCCATCAGTGATTCCGGGACAAGCTCCTACGAGCAGTACTTC. Its protein is CAISDSGTSSYEQYF.

The chain has TRBV27 and TRBJ2-3, with 7 positions matching TRBD2. Germline V lookup: CDR1 MNHEY, CDR2 SMNVEV (reference sequence). V lost 5 bases and J lost 3; bases outside the gene matches: 14. The CDR3 sequence is 17 residues long. Written as DNA, the CDR3 is TGTGCCAGCAGTCCTCAGGAGCTAGCGGTAAAAACAGATACGCAGTATTTT. Translating gives CASSPQELAVKTDTQYF.

On this clonotype itself: The final CDR3 position lacks the conserved phenylalanine or tryptophan, pointing to a likely read error. This chain connects TRBV20-1 to TRBJ1-4, with 9 bases matching TRBD1. The germline V gene encodes CDR1 DFQATT and CDR2 SNEGSKA (reference sequence). V lost 2 bases to trimming and J lost 11 bases; unmatched junction nucleotides: 9. The CDR3 loop spans 14 amino acids. The CDR3 DNA follows: TGCAGTGCTAGACCGGGACAGGGTGGGCAGAAACTGTTTCTT. Translating it yields CSARPGQGGQKLFL.

The table lists this clonotype with many counts. This sequence joins TRBV5-1 and TRBJ2-7; TRBD2 matches at 7 bases. Per the germline V gene, CDR1 is SGHRS and CDR2 is YFSETQ. The CDR3 is 14 amino acids. With V trimmed by 0 bases and J by 3 bases, 3 bases remained unmatched. CDR3 in amino acids: CASSLEGLIYEQYF. Here the CDR3 DNA reads TGCGCCAGCAGCTTGGAGGGACTAATCTACGAGCAGTACTTC.

This clonotype has a count of ten or more. The rearrangement uses TRBV4-2 and TRBJ1-2, with D tentatively TRBD1 (5 bases). The V gene lost 3 bases and the J gene lost 4 bases, with 15 bases spanning the gap. This CDR3 spans 15 amino acids. CDR1 LGHNA and CDR2 YNFKEQ come from the germline V gene. Here the CDR3 DNA reads TGTGCCAGCAGCCAGAGAGCTGGCAGGGTCTATGGCTACACCTTC. Translating it yields CASSQRAGRVYGYTF.

This clonotype was recorded at least ten times. The rearrangement joins TRBV6-1 to TRBJ2-7; 7 positions match TRBD1. The CDR3 covers 14 residues. V was pared by 6 bases and J by 4 bases, with 9 bases of the junction left unmatched. Germline V gives CDR1 MNHNS, CDR2 SASEGT. Written as DNA, the CDR3 is TGTGCCAGCAGGCCGGGGACAGACGGATACGAGCAGTACTTC. This translates into CASRPGTDGYEQYF.

This clonotype was counted only a few times. CDR3 loop: CASTSGTGIFGNTIYF. CDR3 sequence (DNA): TGTGCCAGCACCTCCGGGACAGGGATATTCGGAAACACCATATATTTT. The rearrangement links TRBV3-1 to TRBJ1-3; 9 bases map to TRBD1. This CDR3 is built from 16 residues. V was pared by 7 bases and J by 4 bases, with 11 bases of the junction left unmatched. Germline V lookup: CDR1 LGHDT, CDR2 YNNKEL (reference sequence).